This T cell receptor (beta chain) was obtained from a study of beta chain features in type 1 diabetes. Sequencing targeted expressed TCRB transcripts, as all isolated RNA had been reverse transcribed. The repertoire was sequenced with immunoSEQ multiplex PCR; TCRdb's copy has only in-frame clones and lacks some. Of under 250,000 clones in the sample, around 26% were seen once. This clone turned up a few times. Antigen: not known. Study-level points and caveats: PCR might pick shorter templates more often, in the same way for patients and controls. More deletions and fewer insertions at VDJ junctions were found in patients with type 1 diabetes. Highly expressing activated T cells could be over-counted with a cDNA template.

CDR3 length: 16 residues. Germline CDR1 and CDR2: SGHRS and YFSETQ. The junction had 13 bases not matched to a gene; V was cut back by 4 bases and J by 5 bases. Material for sequencing was central memory CD4+ T cells from blood. This TCR was recovered from a man aged 30 to 45 in good health. The chain has TRBV5-1 and TRBJ2-5; 8 bases agree with TRBD1. The CDR3 reads CASSLDGQGVVETQYF. The CDR3 nucleotides are TGCGCCAGCAGCCTTGATGGACAGGGTGTAGTGGAGACCCAGTACTTC.